Shown below are 32 T cell receptor beta chains from a single sample sequenced in a study of cytomegalovirus exposure and HLA in healthy donors. The PCR used 60 Vbeta and 13 Jbeta primers. Clones were sequenced by immunoSEQ multiplex PCR, and TCRdb holds only the in-frame ones, with some missing. The sample lists under 150,000 clones, over 70% seen once, with approximately 1.5% in the top ten. Sequencing used PBMCs. The receptors come from a woman between 40 and 55 years old in good health and CMV-seronegative.

The rearrangement uses TRBV6-1 and TRBJ1-1; no definite D call. CDR3 length: 18 residues. The germline V and J ends were trimmed by 2 bases and 3 bases, with 22 bases remaining between them. In germline, CDR1 is MNHNS, CDR2 SASEGT. As DNA, the CDR3 is TGTGCCAGCAGTGAATATCACAGTTTCCTTTCATTGGACACTGAAGCTTTCTTT. Translating gives CASSEYHSFLSLDTEAFF.

The rearrangement uses TRBV14 and TRBJ2-3; a weak D match, TRBD2 (6 bases). The CDR3 contains 16 residues. The germline V gene encodes CDR1 SGHDN and CDR2 FVKESK. Trimming removed 4 bases at V and 2 bases at J, with 16 bases between. Here the CDR3 reads CASSLRTGRDTDTQYF. The CDR3 nucleotides read TGTGCCAGCAGCCTCCGAACTGGGCGGGACACAGATACGCAGTATTTT.

The chain combines TRBV7-2 with TRBJ1-2, with 7 bases fitting TRBD1. Germline values: CDR1 SGHTA, CDR2 FQGNSA. The CDR3 contains 13 residues. V trimming: 3 bases; J trimming: 6 bases; junction bases outside the gene matches: 4. The DNA of the CDR3 is TGTGCCAGCAGCTTGGGACAGCGCGATGGCTACACCTTC. Amino acid sequence: CASSLGQRDGYTF.

Only a few counts were recorded for this clone. J is TRBJ1-1 and V is TRBV7-9, with D possibly matching TRBD1 (6 bases). The length of the CDR3 is 12 residues. The V gene's germline CDR1 is SEHNR and CDR2 FQNEAQ (reference sequence). Trimming took 9 bases from V and 4 from J, leaving 12 bases between them. CDR3 protein: CARTGYGTEAFF. As DNA, the CDR3 is TGTGCCAGGACAGGTTACGGCACTGAAGCTTTCTTT.

The chain couples TRBV5-8 to TRBJ2-3; the D gene is possibly TRBD1 (5 bases). CDR3 size: 13 residues. Germline lookup yields CDR1 SGHTS and CDR2 YDEGEE. With 2 bases removed from V and 1 base from J, the gap between germline ends came to 5 bases. The DNA for the CDR3 is TGTGCCAGCAGCTTAGGGGGCACAGATACGCAGTATTTT. Translated: CASSLGGTDTQYF.

A remark on this clone: The junction departs from germline at one end; a sequencing error may be responsible. The V gene is TRBV7-9, the J gene TRBJ1-4; 9 bases align to TRBD1. This CDR3 has 18 amino acids. CDR1 and CDR2 from the germline V gene are SEHNR and FQNEAQ (reference sequence). The CDR3 protein is CSSSLGRTGDSLDEKLFF. CDR3 bases: TGTTCCAGCAGCTTAGGTCGGACAGGGGACAGCTTGGATGAAAAACTGTTTTTT.

The V and J genes are TRBV4-2 and TRBJ1-2, with D maybe TRBD1 (5 bases). V dropped 0 bases and J dropped 1 base, with 12 bases sitting between them. CDR3 length equals 16 residues. CDR1 and CDR2 from the germline V gene are LGHNA and YNFKEQ. The chain's CDR3 is CASSQEGGIRNYGYTF. Written as DNA, the CDR3 is TGTGCCAGCAGCCAAGAGGGGGGGATCCGTAACTATGGCTACACCTTC.

Here the CDR3 DNA reads TGTGCCAGCAGCTTCAGGCCCTTTGGAGGAGAGACCCAGTACTTC. Translated: CASSFRPFGGETQYF. The chain joins TRBV5-4 to TRBJ2-5; D possibly corresponds to TRBD2 (5 bases). Deletions cut 2 bases from V and 4 bases from J, with 15 bases between. The CDR3 has 15 amino acids. Per germline, CDR1 SGHNT and CDR2 YYREEE (reference sequence).

The chain recombines TRBV2 with TRBJ1-3; 8 bases align to TRBD1. CDR1 is SNHLY and CDR2 is FYNNEI in the germline V gene. CDR3 length: 15 residues. V was pared by 6 bases and J by 3 bases, with 7 bases of the junction left unmatched. CDR3 bases: TGTGCCAGCAGGGACAGGGTCTCGGTTGGAAACACCATATATTTT. This gives the protein CASRDRVSVGNTIYF.

The V call is TRBV5-6, the J call TRBJ1-3, with a possible D match to TRBD1 (5 bases). CDR3 length: 14 amino acids. The V gene's germline CDR1 is SGHDT and CDR2 YYEEEE. V lost 7 bases and J lost 0, with 11 bases in between. The CDR3: CASGAISSGNTIYF. The CDR3 nucleotides are TGTGCCAGCGGGGCTATAAGCTCTGGAAACACCATATATTTT.

This chain connects TRBV28 to TRBJ1-2, with 7 bases lining up with TRBD1. From germline, CDR1 is MDHEN and CDR2 SYDVKM. The junction had 9 bases not matched to a gene; V was cut back by 6 bases and J by 8 bases. The CDR3 sequence is 13 residues long. CDR3 region: CASRPQGSGGYTF. The CDR3 coding sequence is TGTGCCAGCAGGCCACAGGGGTCGGGGGGCTACACCTTC.

This clone turned up a few times. The chain joins TRBV7-8 to TRBJ1-1; TRBD1 agrees at 7 bases. There are 14 residues in the CDR3. Germline lookup yields CDR1 SGHVS and CDR2 FQNEAQ. The V and J ends lost 5 bases and 2 bases, in that order; junction bases with no gene match: 5. The CDR3 DNA is TGTGCCAGCAGCCGCCGGGACAGAAACACTGAAGCTTTCTTT. Encoded protein: CASSRRDRNTEAFF.

This clone occurred once. The V and J genes are TRBV6-5 and TRBJ1-1, with D perhaps TRBD1 (6 bases). V dropped 0 bases and J dropped 0 bases, with 8 bases sitting between them. The germline V gene encodes CDR1 MNHEY and CDR2 SVGAGI. The CDR3 is made up of 15 amino acids. CDR3 nucleotides: TGTGCCAGCAGTTACTCAAGGACAGTGAACACTGAAGCTTTCTTT. Residues: CASSYSRTVNTEAFF.

The chain recombines TRBV6-5 with TRBJ1-1; D uncertain. The CDR3 covers 11 residues. Germline assignment: CDR1 MNHEY and CDR2 SVGAGI. V was clipped by 10 bases and J by 1 base, with 7 bases between them. For the CDR3, the DNA is TGTGCCACTCTCAGGAACACTGAAGCTTTCTTT. This encodes CATLRNTEAFF.

The sample holds a few counts of this clone. The CDR3 DNA reads as TGTGCCAGCAGCTTAAATCTCGGAGACACCATATATTTT. Its translation is CASSLNLGDTIYF. V usage is TRBV7-3 and J usage is TRBJ1-3; D remains ambiguous. The germline V and J ends were trimmed by 1 base and 8 bases, with 9 bases remaining between them. Germline CDR1 reads SGHTA; CDR2 reads FQGTGA. The length of the CDR3 is 13 residues.

V is TRBV2 and J is TRBJ2-7; D unresolved. The germline V and J ends were trimmed by 0 bases and 1 base, with 7 bases remaining between them. Germline CDR1 reads SNHLY; CDR2 reads FYNNEI. The CDR3 is made up of 14 amino acids. The CDR3 region has the DNA TGTGCCAGCAGTGAAGCGCTTCGGTCCTACGAGCAGTACTTC. It is translated as CASSEALRSYEQYF.

The chain uses TRBV4-3 and TRBJ2-1; D is ambiguous. Germline CDR1 reads LGHNA; CDR2 reads YSLEER. V lost 0 bases, J lost 9 bases, and 9 bases lay in between. The CDR3 sequence is 13 residues long. The CDR3 nucleotides are TGCGCCAGCAGCCAAGAACCGGGTAGTGAGCAGTTCTTC. Residues: CASSQEPGSEQFF.

This clone was detected only a few times. The genes are TRBV25-1 and TRBJ1-6; D is ambiguous. The V and J ends lost 6 bases and 6 bases respectively, with 6 bases between them. Germline V gene data show CDR1 as MGHDK and CDR2 as SYGVNS. The CDR3 contains 12 residues. This CDR3 reads CASRRSNSPLHF. The CDR3 DNA follows: TGTGCCAGCAGGAGATCTAATTCACCCCTCCACTTT.

The chain employs TRBV7-9 and TRBJ2-1, with D possibly TRBD2 on 6 matching bases. V was trimmed by 6 bases and J by 6 bases, leaving 24 bases between them. CDR3 length equals 17 residues. Germline V gene lookup returns CDR1 SEHNR and CDR2 FQNEAQ (reference sequence). CDR3 nucleotides: TGTGCCAGCAGTAATCCTCCTCCGGGGGAGAGGCTCAATGAGCAGTTCTTC. Protein product: CASSNPPPGERLNEQFF.

The rearrangement links TRBV10-1 to TRBJ1-1; D not resolved. Germline CDR1 WNHNN, CDR2 SYGVQD (reference sequence). V was cut by 10 bases and J by 1 base, with 7 bases left in between. The CDR3 has 11 amino acids. CDR3 bases: TGCGCCACCCATAGGAACACTGAAGCTTTCTTT. It codes for CATHRNTEAFF.

This clone showed up just a few times. The chain couples TRBV18 to TRBJ2-5; 7 bases line up with TRBD1. The CDR3 covers 15 residues. CDR1 is KGHSH and CDR2 is LQKENI in the germline V gene. The J segment lost 2 bases and the V segment lost 1 base, leaving 4 bases of the junction unmatched. The CDR3, as DNA: TGTGCCAGCTCACCACAGACAGGGTGGCAAGAGACCCAGTACTTC. It codes for CASSPQTGWQETQYF. Variable domain in full (rest from reference TRBV18 and TRBJ2-5): NAGVMQNPRHLVRRRGQEARLRCSPMKGHSHVYWYRQLPEEGLKFMVYLQKENIIDESGMPKERFSAEFPKEGPSILRIQQVVRGDSAAYFCASSPQTGWQETQYFGPGTRLLVL.

The chain combines TRBV5-4 with TRBJ1-1, with D perhaps TRBD1 (5 bases). Per germline, CDR1 SGHNT and CDR2 YYREEE (reference sequence). The CDR3 extends over 15 amino acids. The V end lost 2 bases, the J end lost 0 bases, and 11 bases lay between the germline ends. This chain's CDR3 is CASSFLQALNTEAFF. The CDR3, as DNA: TGTGCCAGCAGCTTTTTACAGGCGTTGAACACTGAAGCTTTCTTT. The full variable domain, with the rest looked up from reference TRBV5-4 and TRBJ1-1, is ETGVTQSPTHLIKTRGQQVTLRCSSQSGHNTVSWYQQALGQGPQFIFQYYREEENGRGNFPPRFSGLQFPNYSSELNVNALELDDSALYLCASSFLQALNTEAFFGQGTRLTVV.

The chain couples TRBV6-5 to TRBJ1-2; the match to TRBD1 covers 10 bases. Germline V gene sequence: CDR1 MNHEY, CDR2 SVGAGI. This CDR3 contains 15 residues. With 6 bases clipped from V and 7 bases from J, the junction kept 11 bases outside the gene matches. The CDR3 DNA follows: TGTGCCAGCAGCACCCCTGGACAGGGGGTGTGTGGCTACACCTTC. Protein sequence: CASSTPGQGVCGYTF.

V usage is TRBV4-1 and J usage is TRBJ1-1; D unclear. Per the germline V gene, CDR1 is MGHRA and CDR2 is YSYEKL. V shed 0 bases and J shed 5 bases, with 7 bases lying between them. The CDR3 spans 13 residues. CDR3 coding DNA: TGCGCCAGCAGCCAAGACATCGAGACTGAAGCTTTCTTT. It codes for CASSQDIETEAFF.

The genes are TRBV4-2 and TRBJ2-2; TRBD2 might be the D (6 bases). V lost 5 bases and J lost 1, with 11 bases in between. The germline V gene encodes CDR1 LGHNA and CDR2 YNFKEQ. There are 15 residues in the CDR3. CDR3 DNA: TGTGCCAGCAGCAATGCGGGGAGGAACACCGGGGAGCTGTTTTTT. It translates to CASSNAGRNTGELFF.

The gene calls are TRBV15 and TRBJ1-1; the D gene is possibly TRBD1 (6 bases). This CDR3 is 15 amino acids long. Between the trimmed V and J ends, which lost 1 base and 0 bases, there was a span of 9 bases. Germline V gene data show CDR1 as LNHNV and CDR2 as YYDKDF (reference sequence). DNA of the CDR3: TGTGCCACCAGCAGAGCGACAGGTTTGAACACTGAAGCTTTCTTT. This encodes CATSRATGLNTEAFF.

The chain uses TRBV15 and TRBJ2-2; no definite D call. V lost 1 base and J lost 3, with 9 bases in between. Germline CDR1 LNHNV, CDR2 YYDKDF (reference sequence). The CDR3 extends over 15 amino acids. In DNA form, the CDR3 reads TGTGCCACCAGCAGAGTGTCAGGATACACCGGGGAGCTGTTTTTT. Amino acid sequence: CATSRVSGYTGELFF.

A few counts support this clone. The J gene is TRBJ2-7, the V gene TRBV6-6; D perhaps matches TRBD2 (5 bases). Germline V gene data show CDR1 as MNHNY and CDR2 as SVGAGI (reference sequence). Trimming stripped 6 bases from V and 3 bases from J, with 12 bases between. This CDR3 contains 13 residues. The CDR3 here is CASSVNSGYEQYF. CDR3 DNA sequence: TGTGCCAGCAGCGTGAACAGCGGCTACGAGCAGTACTTC.

The genes are TRBV27 and TRBJ1-5; D ambiguous. Germline CDR1 is MNHEY and CDR2 is SMNVEV (reference sequence). The CDR3 extends over 14 amino acids. The V end lost 3 bases, the J end lost 1 base, and 7 bases lay between the germline ends. The CDR3 DNA follows: TGTGCCAGCAGTTTTGGAGGGAGCAATCAGCCCCAGCATTTT. Its translation: CASSFGGSNQPQHF.

V usage is TRBV27 and J usage is TRBJ1-2; unclear D gene. The V and J ends lost 6 bases and 14 bases respectively, with 7 bases between them. Germline CDR1 MNHEY, CDR2 SMNVEV (reference sequence). The CDR3 runs to 8 residues. The CDR3 protein is CASRISTF. CDR3 in DNA: TGTGCCAGCAGAATCTCGACCTTC.

The chain has TRBV7-9 and TRBJ2-1; 10 positions agree with TRBD2. Germline CDR1 and CDR2: SEHNR and FQNEAQ (reference sequence). Trimming removed 6 bases from V and 0 bases from J; junction bases left unmatched: 14. The CDR3 covers 19 residues. The CDR3 nucleotides read TGTGCCAGCAGTTCCCCCGGAGATAGCGGGGGGCCCTCCTACAATGAGCAGTTCTTC. The encoded protein is CASSSPGDSGGPSYNEQFF.

This chain links TRBV2 with TRBJ1-6, with a possible D match to TRBD1 (5 bases). The CDR3 extends over 14 amino acids. Germline lookup yields CDR1 SNHLY and CDR2 FYNNEI. V lost 5 bases and J 7 bases, leaving 12 bases between the germline ends. The CDR3: CASSRGLTNSPLHF. CDR3 bases: TGTGCCAGCAGTAGGGGACTCACCAATTCACCCCTCCACTTT.